This T cell receptor (beta chain) was sequenced in a study of blood T cell repertoires in COVID-19. About the study: COVID-19 samples from acute and convalescent phases originated in the United States, Italy and Spain.

Assay used: immunoSEQ multiplex PCR; TCRdb lists only in-frame clones, some missing. The sample includes 300,000 to 400,000 clones, about 93% seen only once; the top ten take more than 3%. Sequenced material: peripheral blood. The clonotype comes from a woman aged 18-29 years who had recovered from COVID-19.

The CDR3 DNA follows: TGTGCCAGCAGCTTAACAGGGCCGAACACTGAAGCTTTCTTT. It specifies CASSLTGPNTEAFF. The chain uses TRBV7-9 and TRBJ1-1; D possibly corresponds to TRBD1 (6 bases). Trimming left V 2 bases short and J 1 base short, with 8 bases between. Per the germline V gene, CDR1 is SEHNR and CDR2 is FQNEAQ (reference sequence). The CDR3 runs 14 residues.